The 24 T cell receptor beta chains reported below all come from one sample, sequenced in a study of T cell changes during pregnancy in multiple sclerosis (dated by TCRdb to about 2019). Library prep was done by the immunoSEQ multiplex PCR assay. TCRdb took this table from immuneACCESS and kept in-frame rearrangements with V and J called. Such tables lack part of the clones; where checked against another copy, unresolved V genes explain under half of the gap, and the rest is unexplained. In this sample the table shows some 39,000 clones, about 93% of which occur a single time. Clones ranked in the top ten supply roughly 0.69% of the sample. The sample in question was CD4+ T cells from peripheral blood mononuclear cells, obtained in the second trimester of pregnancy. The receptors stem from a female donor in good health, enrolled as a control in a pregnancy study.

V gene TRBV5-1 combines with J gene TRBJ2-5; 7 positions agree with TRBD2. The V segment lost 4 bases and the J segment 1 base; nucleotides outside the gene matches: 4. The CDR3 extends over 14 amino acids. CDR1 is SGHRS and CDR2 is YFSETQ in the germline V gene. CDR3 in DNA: TGCGCCAGCAGCCCCGTAGCGGGCCAAGAGACCCAGTACTTC. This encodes CASSPVAGQETQYF. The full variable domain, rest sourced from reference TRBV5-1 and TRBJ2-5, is KAGVTQTPRYLIKTRGQQVTLSCSPISGHRSVSWYQQTPGQGLQFLFEYFSETQRNKGNFPGRFSGRQFSNSRSEMNVSTLELGDSALYLCASSPVAGQETQYFGPGTRLLVL.

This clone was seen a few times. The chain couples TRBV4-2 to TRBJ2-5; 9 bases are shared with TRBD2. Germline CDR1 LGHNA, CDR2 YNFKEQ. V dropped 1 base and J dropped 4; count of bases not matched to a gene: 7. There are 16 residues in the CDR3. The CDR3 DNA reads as TGTGCCAGCAGCCAAGGGGCGGGGGGGTATAGAGAGACCCAGTACTTC. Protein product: CASSQGAGGYRETQYF.

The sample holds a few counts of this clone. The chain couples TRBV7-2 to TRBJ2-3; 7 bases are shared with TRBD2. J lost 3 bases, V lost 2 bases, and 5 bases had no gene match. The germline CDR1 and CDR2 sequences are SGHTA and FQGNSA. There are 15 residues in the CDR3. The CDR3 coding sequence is TGTGCCAGCAGCTTAAATCGGCGGGGGACAGATACGCAGTATTTT. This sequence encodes CASSLNRRGTDTQYF.

The CDR3 spells CASSLGPGVQGNEQFF. For the CDR3, the DNA is TGTGCCAGCAGCTTAGGACCCGGGGTGCAAGGCAATGAGCAGTTCTTC. The rearrangement uses TRBV7-2 and TRBJ2-1, with D possibly matching TRBD2 (5 bases). CDR3 length: 16 residues. Germline V lookup: CDR1 SGHTA, CDR2 FQGNSA. Deletions cut 1 base from V and 6 bases from J, with 16 bases between.

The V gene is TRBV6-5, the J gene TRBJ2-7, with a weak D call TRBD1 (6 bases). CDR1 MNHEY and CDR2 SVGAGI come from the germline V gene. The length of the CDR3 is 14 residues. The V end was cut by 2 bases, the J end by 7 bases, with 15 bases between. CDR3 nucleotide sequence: TGTGCCAGCAGTTACAGGGGGACCTCGGGGGAGCAGTACTTC. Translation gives CASSYRGTSGEQYF.

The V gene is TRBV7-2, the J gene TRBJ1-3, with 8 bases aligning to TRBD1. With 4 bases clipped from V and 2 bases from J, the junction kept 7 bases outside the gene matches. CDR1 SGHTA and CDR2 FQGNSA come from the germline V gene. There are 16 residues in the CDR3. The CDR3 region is CASSSSRGPTGNTIYF. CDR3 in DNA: TGTGCCAGCAGCTCAAGCAGGGGGCCCACTGGAAACACCATATATTTT.

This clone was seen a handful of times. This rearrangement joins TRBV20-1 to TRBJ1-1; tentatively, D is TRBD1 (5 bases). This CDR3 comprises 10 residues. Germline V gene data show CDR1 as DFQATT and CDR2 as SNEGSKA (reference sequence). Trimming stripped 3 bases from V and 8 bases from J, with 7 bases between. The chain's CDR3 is CSASGAEAFF. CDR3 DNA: TGCAGTGCTAGTGGGGCCGAAGCTTTCTTT.

The CDR3 is CASSQEGWAGSPLHF. The CDR3 DNA follows: TGTGCCAGCAGCCAGGAAGGTTGGGCGGGTTCACCCCTCCACTTT. The rearrangement joins TRBV14 to TRBJ1-6, with D hard to call. The CDR3 loop spans 15 amino acids. V dropped 3 bases and J dropped 9 bases, with 15 bases sitting between them. Germline V gene data show CDR1 as SGHDN and CDR2 as FVKESK.

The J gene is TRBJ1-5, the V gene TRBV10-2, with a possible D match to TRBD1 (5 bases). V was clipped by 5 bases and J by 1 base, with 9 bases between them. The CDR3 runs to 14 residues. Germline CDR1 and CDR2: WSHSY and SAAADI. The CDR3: CASSPTGSNQPQHF. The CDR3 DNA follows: TGCGCCAGCAGTCCTACAGGAAGCAATCAGCCCCAGCATTTT.

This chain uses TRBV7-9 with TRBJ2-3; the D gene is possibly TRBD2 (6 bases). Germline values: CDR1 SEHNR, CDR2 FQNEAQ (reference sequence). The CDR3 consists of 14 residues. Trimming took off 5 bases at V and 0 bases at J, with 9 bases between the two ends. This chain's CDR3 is CASSPRGSTDTQYF. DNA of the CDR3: TGTGCCAGCAGCCCCCGGGGGAGCACAGATACGCAGTATTTT.

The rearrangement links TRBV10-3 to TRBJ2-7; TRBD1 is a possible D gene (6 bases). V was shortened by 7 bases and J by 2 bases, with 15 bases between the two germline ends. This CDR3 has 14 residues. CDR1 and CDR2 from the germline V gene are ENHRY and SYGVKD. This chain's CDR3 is CAIKPETGPYEQYF. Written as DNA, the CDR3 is TGTGCCATCAAGCCCGAGACAGGCCCCTACGAGCAGTACTTC.

The CDR3 protein is CASSTFRTAGANVLTF. As DNA, the CDR3 is TGTGCCAGCAGCACATTTAGGACAGCTGGGGCCAACGTCCTGACTTTC. The chain is built from TRBV28 and TRBJ2-6; TRBD1 might be the D (6 bases). The CDR3 is made up of 16 amino acids. V was shortened by 6 bases and J by 2 bases, with 14 bases between the two germline ends. Germline V gives CDR1 MDHEN, CDR2 SYDVKM.

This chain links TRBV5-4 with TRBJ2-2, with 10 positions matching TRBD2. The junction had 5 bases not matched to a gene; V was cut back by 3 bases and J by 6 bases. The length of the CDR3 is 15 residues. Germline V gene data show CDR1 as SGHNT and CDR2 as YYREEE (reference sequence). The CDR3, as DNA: TGTGCCAGCAGCTCGCCTAGCGGGGGTCCCGGGGAGCTGTTTTTT. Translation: CASSSPSGGPGELFF. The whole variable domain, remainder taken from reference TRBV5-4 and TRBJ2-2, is ETGVTQSPTHLIKTRGQQVTLRCSSQSGHNTVSWYQQALGQGPQFIFQYYREEENGRGNFPPRFSGLQFPNYSSELNVNALELDDSALYLCASSSPSGGPGELFFGEGSRLTVL.

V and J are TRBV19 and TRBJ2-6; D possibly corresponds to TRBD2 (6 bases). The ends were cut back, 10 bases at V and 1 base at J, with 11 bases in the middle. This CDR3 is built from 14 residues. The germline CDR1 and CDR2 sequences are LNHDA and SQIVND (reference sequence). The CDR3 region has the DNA TGTGCCACCAAACGGGAGTCTGGGGCCAACGTCCTGACTTTC. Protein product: CATKRESGANVLTF.

CDR3 in DNA: TGCAGCGTTGGAGCCGGGACTAGCACAGATACGCAGTATTTT. Its translation: CSVGAGTSTDTQYF. This sequence joins TRBV29-1 and TRBJ2-3; the D gene is possibly TRBD2 (6 bases). CDR3 length: 14 amino acids. Germline CDR1 and CDR2: SQVTM and ANQGSEA. Trimming removed 4 bases from V and 0 bases from J, with 11 bases in between.

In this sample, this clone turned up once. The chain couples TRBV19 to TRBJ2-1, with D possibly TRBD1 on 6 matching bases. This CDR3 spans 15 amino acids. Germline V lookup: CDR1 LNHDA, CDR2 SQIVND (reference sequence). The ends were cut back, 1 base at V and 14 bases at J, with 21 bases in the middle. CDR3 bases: TGTGCCAGTAGTATAGTAGAGGGGGTTGACAATGCGAAGTTCTTC. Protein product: CASSIVEGVDNAKFF. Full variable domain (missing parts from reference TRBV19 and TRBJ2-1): DGGITQSPKYLFRKEGQNVTLSCEQNLNHDAMYWYRQDPGQGLRLIYYSQIVNDFQKGDIAEGYSVSREKKESFPLTVTSAQKNPTAFYLCASSIVEGVDNAKFFGPGTRLTVL.

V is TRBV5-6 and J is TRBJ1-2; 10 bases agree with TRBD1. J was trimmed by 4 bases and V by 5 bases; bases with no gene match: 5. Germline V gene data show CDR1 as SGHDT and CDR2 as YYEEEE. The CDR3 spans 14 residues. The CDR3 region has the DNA TGTGCCAGCAGGCAGACAGGGGGCAGCTATGGCTACACCTTC. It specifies CASRQTGGSYGYTF.

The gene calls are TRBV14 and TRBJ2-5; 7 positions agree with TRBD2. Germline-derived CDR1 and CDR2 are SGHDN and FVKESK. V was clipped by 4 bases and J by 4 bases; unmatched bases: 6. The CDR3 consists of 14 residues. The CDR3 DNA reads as TGTGCCAGCAGCCGAGAGAGGGAGGGAGAGACCCAGTACTTC. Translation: CASSREREGETQYF.

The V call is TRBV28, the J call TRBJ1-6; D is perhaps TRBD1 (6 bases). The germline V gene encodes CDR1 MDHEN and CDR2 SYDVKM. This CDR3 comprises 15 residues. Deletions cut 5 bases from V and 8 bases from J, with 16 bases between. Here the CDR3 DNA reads TGTGCCAGCAGTCCCCCAAGGGACATCTATTCACCCCTCCACTTT. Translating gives CASSPPRDIYSPLHF.

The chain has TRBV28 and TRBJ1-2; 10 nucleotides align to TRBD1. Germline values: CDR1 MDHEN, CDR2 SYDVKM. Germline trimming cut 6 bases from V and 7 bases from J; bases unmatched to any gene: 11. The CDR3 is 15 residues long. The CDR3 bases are TGTGCCAGCAGGGTACCGGGACAGGGGCACGGTGGCTACACCTTC. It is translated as CASRVPGQGHGGYTF.

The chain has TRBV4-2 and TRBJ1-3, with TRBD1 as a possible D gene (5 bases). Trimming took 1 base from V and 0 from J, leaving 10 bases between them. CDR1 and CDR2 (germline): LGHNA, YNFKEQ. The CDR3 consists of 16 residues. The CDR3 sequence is CASSQGGGSSGNTIYF. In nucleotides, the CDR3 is TGTGCCAGCAGCCAAGGTGGGGGGAGCTCTGGAAACACCATATATTTT.

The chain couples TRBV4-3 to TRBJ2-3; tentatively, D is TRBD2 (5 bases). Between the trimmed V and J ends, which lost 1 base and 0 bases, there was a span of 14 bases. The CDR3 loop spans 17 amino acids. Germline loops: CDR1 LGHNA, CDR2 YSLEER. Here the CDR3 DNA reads TGCGCCAGCAGCCAAGGATCCGCGGGTTCTAGCACAGATACGCAGTATTTT. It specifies CASSQGSAGSSTDTQYF.

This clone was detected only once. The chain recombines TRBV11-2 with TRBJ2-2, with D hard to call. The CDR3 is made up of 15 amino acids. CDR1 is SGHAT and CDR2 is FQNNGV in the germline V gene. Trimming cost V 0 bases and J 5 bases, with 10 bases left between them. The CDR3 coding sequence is TGTGCCAGCAGCTTAGATGGCCAGCGTACCGGGGAGCTGTTTTTT. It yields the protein CASSLDGQRTGELFF. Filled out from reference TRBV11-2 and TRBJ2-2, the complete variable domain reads EAGVAQSPRYKIIEKRQSVAFWCNPISGHATLYWYQQILGQGPKLLIQFQNNGVVDDSQLPKDRFSAERLKGVDSTLKIQPAKLEDSAVYLCASSLDGQRTGELFFGEGSRLTVL.

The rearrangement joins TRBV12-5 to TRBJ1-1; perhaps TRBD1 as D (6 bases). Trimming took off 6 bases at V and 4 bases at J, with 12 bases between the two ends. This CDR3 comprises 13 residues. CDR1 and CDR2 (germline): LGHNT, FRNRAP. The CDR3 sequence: CASGRQAITEAFF. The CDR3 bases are TGTGCTAGTGGCCGACAGGCAATCACTGAAGCTTTCTTT. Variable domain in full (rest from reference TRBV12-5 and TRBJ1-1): DARVTQTPRHKVTEMGQEVTMRCQPILGHNTVFWYRQTMMQGLELLAYFRNRAPLDDSGMPKDRFSAEMPDATLATLKIQPSEPRDSAVYFCASGRQAITEAFFGQGTRLTVV.